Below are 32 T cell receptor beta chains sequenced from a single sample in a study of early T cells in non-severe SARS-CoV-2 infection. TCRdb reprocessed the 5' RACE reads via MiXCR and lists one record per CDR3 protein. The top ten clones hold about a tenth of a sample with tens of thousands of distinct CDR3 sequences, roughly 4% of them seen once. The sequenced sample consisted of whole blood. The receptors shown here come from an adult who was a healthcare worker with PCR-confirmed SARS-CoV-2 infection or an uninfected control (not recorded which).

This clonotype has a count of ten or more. The chain's CDR3 is CASSPVLLAGSAGANVLTF. In DNA form, the CDR3 reads TGTGCCAGCTCACCAGTATTACTAGCGGGCTCGGCTGGGGCCAACGTCCTGACTTTC. The gene calls are TRBV18 and TRBJ2-6; 9 positions match TRBD2. With 2 bases clipped from V and 2 bases from J, the junction kept 10 bases outside the gene matches. There are 19 residues in the CDR3. Germline lookup yields CDR1 KGHSH and CDR2 LQKENI. The full variable domain, completed using reference TRBV18 and TRBJ2-6, is NAGVMQNPRHLVRRRGQEARLRCSPMKGHSHVYWYRQLPEEGLKFMVYLQKENIIDESGMPKERFSAEFPKEGPSILRIQQVVRGDSAAYFCASSPVLLAGSAGANVLTFGAGSRLTVL.

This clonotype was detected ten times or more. The DNA of the CDR3 is TGTGCCAGCAGTTTACTAGGGAGGGCCTACGAGCAGTACTTC. Amino acid sequence: CASSLLGRAYEQYF. This rearrangement joins TRBV27 to TRBJ2-7; 7 nucleotides match TRBD2. The J segment lost 2 bases and the V segment lost 2 bases, leaving 3 bases of the junction unmatched. The CDR3 runs to 14 residues. Germline assignment: CDR1 MNHEY and CDR2 SMNVEV (reference sequence).

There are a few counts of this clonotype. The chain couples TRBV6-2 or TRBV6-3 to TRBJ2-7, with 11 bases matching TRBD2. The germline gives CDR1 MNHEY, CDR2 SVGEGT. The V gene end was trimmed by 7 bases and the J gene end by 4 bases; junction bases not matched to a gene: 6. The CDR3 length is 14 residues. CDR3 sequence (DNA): TGTGCCAGCATGGCTAGCGGGAGGAAATACGAGCAGTACTTC. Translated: CASMASGRKYEQYF.

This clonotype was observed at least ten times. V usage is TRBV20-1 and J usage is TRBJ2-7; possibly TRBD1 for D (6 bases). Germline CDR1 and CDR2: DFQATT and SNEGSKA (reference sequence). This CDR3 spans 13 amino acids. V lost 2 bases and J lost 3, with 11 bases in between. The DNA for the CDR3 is TGCAGTGCTAGATTGGCAGGGGTCTACGAGCAGTACTTC. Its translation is CSARLAGVYEQYF.

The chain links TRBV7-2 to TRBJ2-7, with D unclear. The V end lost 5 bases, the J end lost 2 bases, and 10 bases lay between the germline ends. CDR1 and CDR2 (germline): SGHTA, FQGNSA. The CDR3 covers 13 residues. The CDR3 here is CASSDRGAYEQYF. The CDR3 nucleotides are TGTGCCAGCAGCGACCGCGGAGCCTACGAGCAGTACTTC.

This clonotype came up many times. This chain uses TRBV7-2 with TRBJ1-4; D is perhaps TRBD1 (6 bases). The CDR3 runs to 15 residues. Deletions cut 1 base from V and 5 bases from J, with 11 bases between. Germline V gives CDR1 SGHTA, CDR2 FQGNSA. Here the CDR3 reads CASSLVLRGNEKLFF. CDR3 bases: TGTGCCAGCAGCTTAGTGCTGAGGGGGAATGAAAAACTGTTTTTT.

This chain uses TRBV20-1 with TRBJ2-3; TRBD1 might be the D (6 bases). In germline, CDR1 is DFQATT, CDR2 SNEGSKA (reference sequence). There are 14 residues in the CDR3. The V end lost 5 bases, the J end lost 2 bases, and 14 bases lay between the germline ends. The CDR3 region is CSAFRGATTDTQYF. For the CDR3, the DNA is TGCAGTGCTTTCAGGGGAGCCACCACAGATACGCAGTATTTT.

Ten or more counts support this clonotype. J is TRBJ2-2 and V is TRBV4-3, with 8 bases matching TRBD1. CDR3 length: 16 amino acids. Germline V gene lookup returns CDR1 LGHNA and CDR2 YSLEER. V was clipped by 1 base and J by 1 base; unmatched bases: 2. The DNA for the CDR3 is TGCGCCAGCAGCCAAGGGACAGGGTTGAACACCGGGGAGCTGTTTTTT. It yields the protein CASSQGTGLNTGELFF.

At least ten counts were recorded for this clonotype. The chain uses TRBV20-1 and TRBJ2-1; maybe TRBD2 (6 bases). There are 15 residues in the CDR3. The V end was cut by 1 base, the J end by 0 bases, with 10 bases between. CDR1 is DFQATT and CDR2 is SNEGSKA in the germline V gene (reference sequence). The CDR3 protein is CSARARDSSYNEQFF. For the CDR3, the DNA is TGCAGTGCTAGAGCGCGGGATAGCTCCTACAATGAGCAGTTCTTC.

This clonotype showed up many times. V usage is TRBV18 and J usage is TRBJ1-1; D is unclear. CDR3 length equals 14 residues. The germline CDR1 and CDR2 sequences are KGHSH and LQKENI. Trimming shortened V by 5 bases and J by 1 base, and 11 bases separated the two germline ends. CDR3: CASSTGMGNTEAFF. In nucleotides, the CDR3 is TGTGCCAGCTCAACGGGGATGGGGAACACTGAAGCTTTCTTT.

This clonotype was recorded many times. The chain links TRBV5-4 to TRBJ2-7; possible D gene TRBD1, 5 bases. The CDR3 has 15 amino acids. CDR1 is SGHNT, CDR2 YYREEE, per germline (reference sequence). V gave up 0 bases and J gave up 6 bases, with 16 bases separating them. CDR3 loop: CASSLAPDKGREQYF. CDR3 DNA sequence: TGTGCCAGCAGCTTGGCCCCGGACAAGGGTCGCGAGCAGTACTTC.

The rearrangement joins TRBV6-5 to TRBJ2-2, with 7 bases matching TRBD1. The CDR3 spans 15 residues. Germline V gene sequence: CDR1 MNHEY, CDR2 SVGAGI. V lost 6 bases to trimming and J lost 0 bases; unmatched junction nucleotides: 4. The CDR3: CASSLQGPNTGELFF. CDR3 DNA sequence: TGTGCCAGCAGCCTACAGGGGCCGAACACCGGGGAGCTGTTTTTT.

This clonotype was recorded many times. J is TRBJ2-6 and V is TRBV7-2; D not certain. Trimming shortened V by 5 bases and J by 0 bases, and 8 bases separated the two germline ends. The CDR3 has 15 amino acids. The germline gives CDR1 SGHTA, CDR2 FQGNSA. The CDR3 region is CASSLTSSGANVLTF. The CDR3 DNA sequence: TGTGCCAGCAGCCTAACAAGCTCTGGGGCCAACGTCCTGACTTTC.

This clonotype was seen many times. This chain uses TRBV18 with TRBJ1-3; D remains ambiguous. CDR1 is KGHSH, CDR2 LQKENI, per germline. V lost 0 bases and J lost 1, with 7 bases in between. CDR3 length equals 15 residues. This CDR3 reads CASSPPLTSGNTIYF. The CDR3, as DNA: TGTGCCAGCTCACCACCGTTGACATCTGGAAACACCATATATTTT.

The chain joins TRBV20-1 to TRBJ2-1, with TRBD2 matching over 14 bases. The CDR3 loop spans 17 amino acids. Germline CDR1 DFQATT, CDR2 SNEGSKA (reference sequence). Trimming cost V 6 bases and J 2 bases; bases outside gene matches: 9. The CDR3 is CSATGLAGVPTYNEQFF. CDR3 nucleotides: TGCAGTGCAACGGGACTAGCGGGAGTACCTACCTACAATGAGCAGTTCTTC.

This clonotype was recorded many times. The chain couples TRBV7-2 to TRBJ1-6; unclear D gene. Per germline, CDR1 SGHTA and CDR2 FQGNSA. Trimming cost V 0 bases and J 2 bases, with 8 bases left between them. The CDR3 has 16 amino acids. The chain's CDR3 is CASSLARVTYNSPLHF. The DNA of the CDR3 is TGTGCCAGCAGCTTAGCGAGGGTCACCTATAATTCACCCCTCCACTTT.

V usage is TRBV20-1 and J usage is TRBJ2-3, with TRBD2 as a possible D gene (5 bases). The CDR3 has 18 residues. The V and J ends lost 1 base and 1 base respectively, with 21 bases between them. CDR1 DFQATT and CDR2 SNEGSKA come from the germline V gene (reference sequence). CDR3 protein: CSARASGTRTDGTDTQYF. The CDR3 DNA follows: TGCAGTGCTAGAGCCTCCGGAACCCGGACTGACGGCACAGATACGCAGTATTTT.

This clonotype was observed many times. This chain's CDR3 is CAWTGIIVAGELFF. In DNA, the CDR3 is TGTGCCTGGACCGGGATTATAGTGGCCGGGGAGCTGTTTTTT. The J gene is TRBJ2-2, the V gene TRBV30, with a weak D call TRBD2 (5 bases). Trimming removed 4 bases at V and 6 bases at J, with 15 bases between. This CDR3 contains 14 residues. The V gene's germline CDR1 is GTSNPN and CDR2 SVGIG (reference sequence).

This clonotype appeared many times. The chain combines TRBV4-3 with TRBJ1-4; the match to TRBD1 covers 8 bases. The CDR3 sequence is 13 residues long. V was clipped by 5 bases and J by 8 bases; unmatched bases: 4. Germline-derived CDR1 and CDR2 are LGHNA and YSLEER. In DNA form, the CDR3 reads TGCGCCAGCAGCACCCGGACAGGGGAAAAACTGTTTTTT. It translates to CASSTRTGEKLFF.

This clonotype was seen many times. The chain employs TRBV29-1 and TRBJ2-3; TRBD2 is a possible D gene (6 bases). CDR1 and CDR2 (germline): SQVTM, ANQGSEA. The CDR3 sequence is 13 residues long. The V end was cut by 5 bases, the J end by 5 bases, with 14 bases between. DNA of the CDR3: TGCAGCGTTCCCCGGGAGTTCGGAGATACGCAGTATTTT. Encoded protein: CSVPREFGDTQYF.

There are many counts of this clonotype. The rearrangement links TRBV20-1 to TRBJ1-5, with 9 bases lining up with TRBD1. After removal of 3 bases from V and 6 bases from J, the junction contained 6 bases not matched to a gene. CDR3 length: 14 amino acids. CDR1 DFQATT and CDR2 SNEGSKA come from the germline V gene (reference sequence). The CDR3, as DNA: TGCAGTGCTAGTAAAGACAGGGGGATTCAGCCCCAGCATTTT. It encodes CSASKDRGIQPQHF.

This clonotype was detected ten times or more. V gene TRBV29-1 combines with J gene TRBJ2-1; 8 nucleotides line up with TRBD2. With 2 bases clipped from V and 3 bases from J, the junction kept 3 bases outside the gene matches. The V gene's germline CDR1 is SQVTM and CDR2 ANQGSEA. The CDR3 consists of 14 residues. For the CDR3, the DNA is TGCAGCGTTGAAAGCGGGAGTCGCTACAATGAGCAGTTCTTC. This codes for CSVESGSRYNEQFF.

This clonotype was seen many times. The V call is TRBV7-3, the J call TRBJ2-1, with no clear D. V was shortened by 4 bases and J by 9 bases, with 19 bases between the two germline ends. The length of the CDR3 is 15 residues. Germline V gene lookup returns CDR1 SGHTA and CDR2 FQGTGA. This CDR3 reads CASSSRANSVGEQFF. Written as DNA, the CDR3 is TGTGCCAGCAGCTCCCGGGCCAACTCCGTGGGTGAGCAGTTCTTC.

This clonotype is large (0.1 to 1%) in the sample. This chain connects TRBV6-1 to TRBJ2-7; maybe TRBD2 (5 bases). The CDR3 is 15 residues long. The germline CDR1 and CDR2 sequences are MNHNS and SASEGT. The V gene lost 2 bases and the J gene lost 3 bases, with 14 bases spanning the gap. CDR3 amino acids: CASSEWHREYYEQYF. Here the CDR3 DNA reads TGTGCCAGCAGTGAATGGCATAGGGAGTACTACGAGCAGTACTTC.

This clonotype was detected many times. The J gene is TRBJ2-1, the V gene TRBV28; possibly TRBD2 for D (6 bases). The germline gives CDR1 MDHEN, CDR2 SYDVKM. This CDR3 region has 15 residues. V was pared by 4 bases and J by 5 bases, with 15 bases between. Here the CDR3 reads CASSSGTFANNEQFF. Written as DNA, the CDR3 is TGTGCCAGCAGTTCCGGGACTTTTGCCAACAATGAGCAGTTCTTC. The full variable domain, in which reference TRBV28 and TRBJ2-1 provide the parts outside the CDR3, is DVKVTQSSRYLVKRTGEKVFLECVQDMDHENMFWYRQDPGLGLRLIYFSYDVKMKEKGDIPEGYSVSREKKERFSLILESASTNQTSMYLCASSSGTFANNEQFFGPGTRLTVL.

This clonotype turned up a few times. The CDR3 DNA reads TGCAGCACCGACGGGGGGCCCACCACCGGGGAGCTGTTTTTT. This translates into CSTDGGPTTGELFF. The chain links TRBV29-1 to TRBJ2-2; possible D gene TRBD2, 7 bases. The CDR3 consists of 14 residues. CDR1 is SQVTM and CDR2 is ANQGSEA in the germline V gene. Trimming stripped 8 bases from V and 4 bases from J, with 17 bases between.

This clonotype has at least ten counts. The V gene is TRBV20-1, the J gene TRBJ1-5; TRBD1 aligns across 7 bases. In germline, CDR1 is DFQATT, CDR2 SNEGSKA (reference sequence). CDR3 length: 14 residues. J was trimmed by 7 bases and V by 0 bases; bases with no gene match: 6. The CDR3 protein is CSARDNRGYQPQHF. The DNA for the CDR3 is TGCAGTGCTAGAGACAACAGGGGATACCAGCCCCAGCATTTT.

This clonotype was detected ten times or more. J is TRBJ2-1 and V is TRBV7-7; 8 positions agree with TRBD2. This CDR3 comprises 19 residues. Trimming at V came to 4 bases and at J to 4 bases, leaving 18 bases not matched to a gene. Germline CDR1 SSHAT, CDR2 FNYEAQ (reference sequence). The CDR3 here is CASSSVKSGREGSYNEQFF. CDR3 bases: TGTGCCAGCAGCTCAGTGAAAAGTGGTCGGGAGGGCTCTTACAATGAGCAGTTCTTC.

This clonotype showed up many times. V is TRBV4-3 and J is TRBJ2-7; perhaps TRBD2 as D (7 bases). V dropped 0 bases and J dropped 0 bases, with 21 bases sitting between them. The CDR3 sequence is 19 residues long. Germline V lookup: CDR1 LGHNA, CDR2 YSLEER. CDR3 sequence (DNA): TGCGCCAGCAGCCAAGATCTAGGGACTACCTTAGGGGGCTCCTACGAGCAGTACTTC. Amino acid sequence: CASSQDLGTTLGGSYEQYF.

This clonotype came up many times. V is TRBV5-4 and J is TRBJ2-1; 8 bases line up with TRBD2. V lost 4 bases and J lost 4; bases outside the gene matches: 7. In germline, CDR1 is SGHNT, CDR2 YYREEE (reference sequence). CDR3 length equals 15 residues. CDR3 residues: CASSITGGRYNEQFF. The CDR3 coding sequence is TGTGCCAGCAGCATAACGGGAGGGCGATACAATGAGCAGTTCTTC.

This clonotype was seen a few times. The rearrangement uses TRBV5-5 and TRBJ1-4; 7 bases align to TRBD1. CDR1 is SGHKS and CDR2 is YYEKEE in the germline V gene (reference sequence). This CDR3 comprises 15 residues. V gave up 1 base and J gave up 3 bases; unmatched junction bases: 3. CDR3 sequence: CASSLYRGSNEKLFF. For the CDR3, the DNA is TGTGCCAGCAGCTTGTACAGGGGATCTAATGAAAAACTGTTTTTT. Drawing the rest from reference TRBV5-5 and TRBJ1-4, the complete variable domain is DAGVTQSPTHLIKTRGQQVTLRCSPISGHKSVSWYQQVLGQGPQFIFQYYEKEERGRGNFPDRFSARQFPNYSSELNVNALLLGDSALYLCASSLYRGSNEKLFFGSGTQLSVL.

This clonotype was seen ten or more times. The CDR3 DNA sequence: TGTGCCAGCAGCCCACCTGGACAGGGGGCTTACTATGGCTACACCTTC. Its translation: CASSPPGQGAYYGYTF. The chain recombines TRBV5-4 with TRBJ1-2, with TRBD1 matching over 11 bases. CDR1 and CDR2 (germline): SGHNT, YYREEE (reference sequence). This CDR3 contains 16 residues. V dropped 4 bases and J dropped 3; count of bases not matched to a gene: 8.